Shown below are 5 T cell receptor beta chains from a single sample sequenced in a study of neurological immune-mediated disorders. TCRdb passed the 5' RACE reads through MiXCR, listing each CDR3 protein once. The sample contains about 52,000 distinct CDR3 sequences, around 4% of which appear only once. The sample was PBMCs. These receptors were obtained from a man younger than 45 with multiple sclerosis.

This clonotype came up many times. The chain has TRBV10-2 and TRBJ1-2; 8 nucleotides align to TRBD1. With V trimmed by 2 bases and J by 6 bases, 8 bases remained unmatched. Germline CDR1 WSHSY, CDR2 SAAADI. The CDR3 covers 15 residues. CDR3 amino acids: CASSEEGRGRNGYTF. CDR3 sequence (DNA): TGCGCCAGCAGTGAGGAGGGCAGGGGGCGTAATGGCTACACCTTC.

This clonotype was picked up many times. The chain links TRBV20-1 to TRBJ2-7; possibly TRBD1 or TRBD2 for D (5 bases each). V was clipped by 5 bases and J by 0 bases, with 17 bases between them. CDR1 and CDR2 (germline): DFQATT, SNEGSKA (reference sequence). The CDR3 covers 15 residues. The CDR3, as DNA: TGCAGTGCTTACCCGGGACCACCAAGCTCCTACGAGCAGTACTTC. The encoded protein is CSAYPGPPSSYEQYF.

This clonotype was detected ten times or more. An end of the junction does not agree with germline; a read error may underlie this. The chain couples TRBV12-3 or TRBV12-4 to TRBJ1-6, with D unresolved. The CDR3 totals 12 residues. The CDR3 loop reads CASSLWGSPLNF. The CDR3 bases are TGTGCCAGCAGTTTATGGGGTTCACCCCTCAACTTT.

This clonotype was seen at least ten times. This sequence joins TRBV5-1 and TRBJ1-1, with D tentatively TRBD1 (5 bases). The CDR3 spans 17 residues. Germline CDR1 SGHRS, CDR2 YFSETQ. V gave up 0 bases and J gave up 0 bases, with 15 bases separating them. CDR3 DNA sequence: TGCGCCAGCAGCTTGGCATCCCGACCGGGACTGAACACTGAAGCTTTCTTT. Translated, it gives CASSLASRPGLNTEAFF.

Many counts were recorded for this clonotype. The rearrangement links TRBV5-1 to TRBJ1-1; D is perhaps TRBD1 (6 bases). CDR3 length: 14 amino acids. Trimming left V 0 bases short and J 6 bases short, with 12 bases between. Per germline, CDR1 SGHRS and CDR2 YFSETQ. Written as DNA, the CDR3 is TGCGCCAGCAGCTTGGAATGGGGGGCCGCTGAAGCTTTCTTT. It encodes CASSLEWGAAEAFF.